The 27 T cell receptor beta chains given below trace back to one sample, sequenced in a study of cytomegalovirus exposure and HLA in healthy donors. PCR employed 60 Vbeta and 13 Jbeta primers. Profiled with immunoSEQ multiplex PCR; TCRdb holds only in-frame clones, not every one. The profile covers about 69,000 clones, with roughly 65% appearing a single time and 11% to 15% taken by the ten largest. Sequencing input: PBMCs. These receptors were obtained from a male donor in good health and CMV-seropositive.

DNA for the CDR3: TGCGCCAGCAGCTTCCGGACAGGGAGTGGAGAGACCCAGTACTTC. It yields the protein CASSFRTGSGETQYF. V and J are TRBV5-1 and TRBJ2-5, with TRBD1 matching over 8 bases. Germline CDR1 is SGHRS and CDR2 is YFSETQ. The CDR3 is 15 amino acids. Trimming cost V 2 bases and J 4 bases; bases outside gene matches: 7.

This clone has just a few counts. The chain couples TRBV7-2 to TRBJ1-6, with no clear D. Germline V gene data show CDR1 as SGHTA and CDR2 as FQGNSA. The V end was cut by 1 base, the J end by 4 bases, with 8 bases between. This CDR3 is built from 15 residues. The chain's CDR3 is CASSLDRNYNSPLHF. CDR3 in DNA: TGTGCCAGCAGCTTAGATAGAAATTATAATTCACCCCTCCACTTT.

This chain links TRBV10-2 with TRBJ2-3; TRBD2 matches at 12 bases. The germline V gene has CDR1 WSHSY and CDR2 SAAADI. The V and J ends lost 5 bases and 5 bases, in that order; junction bases with no gene match: 8. The CDR3 consists of 16 residues. CDR3 in DNA: TGCGCCAGCAGTTACCTAGCGGGGGGGCGTGGAGATACGCAGTATTTT. It encodes CASSYLAGGRGDTQYF.

The chain uses TRBV25-1 and TRBJ2-7, with TRBD2 matching over 10 bases. Germline assignment: CDR1 MGHDK and CDR2 SYGVNS. The V and J ends lost 4 bases and 3 bases, in that order; junction bases with no gene match: 0. This CDR3 comprises 13 residues. CDR3 amino acids: CASSGTSGYEQYF. The CDR3 region has the DNA TGTGCCAGCAGTGGGACTAGCGGCTACGAGCAGTACTTC.

In the case of this clone: One junction end disagrees with the germline gene, perhaps due to a read error. The rearrangement uses TRBV7-9 and TRBJ2-7, with D maybe TRBD1 (5 bases). The CDR3 extends over 16 amino acids. Germline-derived CDR1 and CDR2 are SEHNR and FQNEAQ (reference sequence). The CDR3 reads CSSSLSQGQGLYEQYF. The CDR3 region has the DNA TGTTCCAGCAGCCTATCCCAAGGGCAGGGTTTGTACGAGCAGTACTTC. Using reference TRBV7-9 and TRBJ2-7 for the parts outside the CDR3, the full variable domain is DTGVSQNPRHKITKRGQNVTFRCDPISEHNRLYWYRQTLGQGPEFLTYFQNEAQLEKSRLLSDRFSAERPKGSFSTLEIQRTEQGDSAMYLCSSSLSQGQGLYEQYFGPGTRLTVT.

The CDR3 protein is CASSLGGTGLEKLFF. The CDR3 nucleotides are TGTGCCAGCAGCTTAGGTGGGACAGGGCTTGAAAAACTGTTTTTT. The chain is built from TRBV7-6 and TRBJ1-4; TRBD1 aligns across 9 bases. V lost 1 base to trimming and J lost 7 bases; unmatched junction nucleotides: 4. The CDR3 consists of 15 residues. Germline CDR1 SGHVS, CDR2 FNYEAQ.

The chain employs TRBV2 and TRBJ2-5, with 8 bases identical to TRBD1. Matching the DNA end better, TRBJ2-7 makes the J call doubtful. The CDR3 extends over 14 amino acids. In germline, CDR1 is SNHLY, CDR2 FYNNEI. The CDR3 is CASTRTGNSYEQYF. The CDR3 nucleotides read TGTGCCAGCACCCGGACAGGGAACTCCTACGAGCAGTACTTC.

In its sample, this clone was seen a few times. This sequence joins TRBV27 and TRBJ2-1; 7 bases align to TRBD1. The CDR3 spans 18 residues. Germline-derived CDR1 and CDR2 are MNHEY and SMNVEV (reference sequence). V trimming: 7 bases; J trimming: 5 bases; junction bases outside the gene matches: 20. DNA of the CDR3: TGTGCCAGCACCAACCTTCCTCTGGGACAGAGTTTTAACAATGAGCAGTTCTTC. Translated: CASTNLPLGQSFNNEQFF.

The chain links TRBV5-1 to TRBJ2-3, with 7 bases aligning to TRBD1. CDR1 and CDR2 (germline): SGHRS, YFSETQ. The CDR3 runs 15 residues. The V gene end was trimmed by 5 bases and the J gene end by 0 bases; junction bases not matched to a gene: 6. This CDR3 reads CASSWDRPSTDTQYF. The CDR3 coding sequence is TGCGCCAGCAGTTGGGACAGACCTAGCACAGATACGCAGTATTTT.

CDR3 sequence reads: CATRSGGAGETQYF. The CDR3 bases are TGTGCCACCCGTAGCGGGGGGGCCGGAGAGACCCAGTACTTC. This chain uses TRBV5-4 with TRBJ2-5; 11 bases fit TRBD2. The V and J ends lost 9 bases and 4 bases, in that order; junction bases with no gene match: 8. CDR1 is SGHNT and CDR2 is YYREEE in the germline V gene (reference sequence). The CDR3 loop spans 14 amino acids.

This chain connects TRBV25-1 to TRBJ2-1, with D uncertain. This CDR3 spans 10 amino acids. V was pared by 8 bases and J by 15 bases, with 14 bases between. Germline-derived CDR1 and CDR2 are MGHDK and SYGVNS. The CDR3 region is CASQRSQLFF. As DNA, the CDR3 is TGTGCCAGCCAACGGTCCCAATTGTTCTTC. The complete variable domain, with remaining parts taken from reference TRBV25-1 and TRBJ2-1, reads EADIYQTPRYLVIGTGKKITLECSQTMGHDKMYWYQQDPGMELHLIHYSYGVNSTEKGDLSSESTVSRIRTEHFPLTLESARPSHTSQYLCASQRSQLFFGPGTRLTVL.

The chain has TRBV4-3 and TRBJ1-2; 7 bases match TRBD1. Losses at the gene ends were 4 bases for V and 8 bases for J; bases not matched to a gene: 10. Germline CDR1 reads LGHNA; CDR2 reads YSLEER. The CDR3 contains 14 residues. The CDR3 here is CASSPYLTGDGYTF. CDR3 DNA: TGCGCCAGCAGCCCTTATCTCACAGGGGACGGCTACACCTTC.

CDR3 in amino acids: CASPGQMNTGELFF. The DNA of the CDR3 is TGTGCCTCCCCGGGACAGATGAACACCGGGGAGCTGTTTTTT. The V call is TRBV30, the J call TRBJ2-2; TRBD1 aligns across 7 bases. Trimming at V came to 7 bases and at J to 1 base, leaving 6 bases not matched to a gene. This CDR3 spans 14 amino acids. Germline V lookup: CDR1 GTSNPN, CDR2 SVGIG (reference sequence). Complete variable domain (other parts from reference TRBV30 and TRBJ2-2): SQTIHQWPATLVQPVGSPLSLECTVEGTSNPNLYWYRQAAGRGLQLLFYSVGIGQISSEVPQNLSASRPQDRQFILSSKKLLLSDSGFYLCASPGQMNTGELFFGEGSRLTVL.

This clone was found a few times. The chain has TRBV9 and TRBJ2-2; TRBD1 matches 7 bases. The CDR3 is 17 residues long. Unmatched junction bases numbered 14, after V lost 4 bases and J lost 5 bases. CDR1 and CDR2 (germline): SGDLS, YYNGEE. CDR3 sequence reads: CASSPQGEWTATGELFF. Here the CDR3 DNA reads TGTGCCAGCAGCCCTCAGGGGGAATGGACTGCTACCGGGGAGCTGTTTTTT.

The CDR3, as DNA: TGCGCCAGCAGCCAAGAAATTCTGAGCTCCTATAATTCACCCCTCCACTTT. Translation: CASSQEILSSYNSPLHF. V is TRBV4-1 and J is TRBJ1-6; no definite D call. This CDR3 is built from 17 residues. V lost 0 bases and J lost 0, with 9 bases in between. CDR1 is MGHRA, CDR2 YSYEKL, per germline.

This clone is a singleton in its sample. The chain has TRBV10-3 and TRBJ2-7; D is unclear. Trimming cost V 7 bases and J 5 bases, with 15 bases left between them. The length of the CDR3 is 13 residues. The germline V gene has CDR1 ENHRY and CDR2 SYGVKD. As DNA, the CDR3 is TGTGCCATCACCTCTCTAGATTCCCACGAGCAGTACTTC. This sequence encodes CAITSLDSHEQYF.

The chain employs TRBV7-2 and TRBJ2-7; 7 bases map to TRBD2. Germline V CDR1 and CDR2: SGHTA, FQGNSA. The CDR3 is made up of 14 amino acids. V was clipped by 5 bases and J by 3 bases; unmatched bases: 7. This chain's CDR3 is CASSLLADYYEQYF. The CDR3 region has the DNA TGTGCCAGCAGCCTTCTAGCGGACTACTACGAGCAGTACTTC.

CDR3 amino acids: CASSQQGTSYEQYF. In DNA, the CDR3 is TGCGCCAGCAGCCAGCAGGGTACCTCCTACGAGCAGTACTTC. The chain joins TRBV4-1 to TRBJ2-7; D might be TRBD1 (5 bases). CDR3 length equals 14 residues. CDR1 MGHRA and CDR2 YSYEKL come from the germline V gene. The V end was cut by 3 bases, the J end by 0 bases, with 9 bases between.

The V gene is TRBV7-6, the J gene TRBJ2-3, with 10 bases matching TRBD1. Trimming took 1 base from V and 6 from J; bases not matched to a gene: 4. The germline V gene has CDR1 SGHVS and CDR2 FNYEAQ. The length of the CDR3 is 15 residues. CDR3 nucleotides: TGTGCCAGCAGCTTAGTAGGGACAGGGGTCGATACGCAGTATTTT. Protein product: CASSLVGTGVDTQYF.

Only a few counts were recorded for this clone. This chain links TRBV5-6 with TRBJ1-2, with unresolved D. Trimming shortened V by 2 bases and J by 5 bases, and 13 bases separated the two germline ends. CDR3 length: 14 residues. Germline V CDR1 and CDR2: SGHDT, YYEEEE. Written as DNA, the CDR3 is TGTGCCAGCAGCTTTATTTCAGAGGCGTATGGCTACACCTTC. Translating it yields CASSFISEAYGYTF. The full variable domain, in which reference TRBV5-6 and TRBJ1-2 provide the parts outside the CDR3, is DAGVTQSPTHLIKTRGQQVTLRCSPKSGHDTVSWYQQALGQGPQFIFQYYEEEERQRGNFPDRFSGHQFPNYSSELNVNALLLGDSALYLCASSFISEAYGYTFGSGTRLTVV.

V gene TRBV6-6 combines with J gene TRBJ2-5; 13 nucleotides align to TRBD2. The germline V gene encodes CDR1 MNHNY and CDR2 SVGAGI (reference sequence). V lost 5 bases to trimming and J lost 5 bases; unmatched junction nucleotides: 5. The CDR3 extends over 15 amino acids. The CDR3 loop is CASSRTSGRSETQYF. The CDR3 coding sequence is TGTGCCAGCAGTCGGACTAGCGGGAGAAGTGAGACCCAGTACTTC.

The rearrangement links TRBV7-6 to TRBJ1-3; tentatively, D is TRBD1 (6 bases). CDR3 size: 15 residues. The ends were cut back, 4 bases at V and 3 bases at J, with 13 bases in the middle. From germline, CDR1 is SGHVS and CDR2 FNYEAQ. CDR3 region: CASSWRGGVGNTIYF. CDR3 nucleotides: TGTGCCAGCAGCTGGCGCGGGGGCGTTGGAAACACCATATATTTT.

This sequence joins TRBV5-4 and TRBJ2-2, with 9 bases lining up with TRBD2. CDR1 is SGHNT and CDR2 is YYREEE in the germline V gene (reference sequence). J was trimmed by 0 bases and V by 2 bases; bases with no gene match: 2. The CDR3 loop spans 16 amino acids. The CDR3 sequence: CASSLLAGANTGELFF. As DNA, the CDR3 is TGTGCCAGCAGCTTATTAGCGGGAGCGAACACCGGGGAGCTGTTTTTT.

The chain is built from TRBV5-1 and TRBJ1-2, with 10 bases matching TRBD1. Trimming cost V 1 base and J 6 bases; bases outside gene matches: 3. The CDR3 sequence is 14 residues long. Germline V gene sequence: CDR1 SGHRS, CDR2 YFSETQ. The CDR3 DNA sequence: TGCGCCAGCAGCTTGACCGGGACAGGGGATGGCTACACCTTC. This gives the protein CASSLTGTGDGYTF.

The J gene is TRBJ1-1, the V gene TRBV4-3, with D possibly TRBD1 on 5 matching bases. V was cut by 0 bases and J by 3 bases, with 14 bases left in between. The CDR3 totals 16 residues. Germline V gene sequence: CDR1 LGHNA, CDR2 YSLEER. CDR3 sequence reads: CASSQEWGVYYTEAFF. CDR3 DNA sequence: TGCGCCAGCAGCCAAGAGTGGGGGGTGTATTACACTGAAGCTTTCTTT.

The V gene is TRBV7-9, the J gene TRBJ2-2; 14 positions agree with TRBD2. The length of the CDR3 is 16 residues. Germline CDR1 SEHNR, CDR2 FQNEAQ (reference sequence). V lost 5 bases, J lost 5 bases, and 4 bases stayed unmatched. The CDR3 sequence is CASSPGTSGSTGELFF. Written as DNA, the CDR3 is TGTGCCAGCAGCCCCGGGACTAGCGGGAGTACCGGGGAGCTGTTTTTT.

About this clone: At one end, the junction sequence differs from germline, possibly due to a read error. The chain employs TRBV7-2 and TRBJ1-5; no definite D call. CDR1 and CDR2 from the germline V gene are SGHTA and FQGNSA. The CDR3 has 13 amino acids. CDR3 loop: CVSSLSGNQPQHF. Here the CDR3 DNA reads TGTGTCAGCAGCTTGTCGGGGAATCAGCCCCAGCATTTT. The entire variable domain, with the rest obtained from reference TRBV7-2 and TRBJ1-5, is as follows: GAGVSQSPSNKVTEKGKDVELRCDPISGHTALYWYRQSLGQGLEFLIYFQGNSAPDKSGLPSDRFSAERTGGSVSTLTIQRTQQEDSAVYLCVSSLSGNQPQHFGDGTRLSIL.